This entry lists 28 T cell receptor beta chains sequenced from one sample in a study of response to subunit inactivated influenza vaccine. MiXCR, run by TCRdb on the RT-PCR reads, gives a single entry per CDR3 protein. Among over 650,000 distinct CDR3 sequences, roughly 20% were seen once, and the ten largest hold 11%. The input for sequencing was PBMCs from blood, taken 4 to 6 days after vaccination. These receptors all stem from a man aged 45 to 65 who received an inactivated influenza vaccine.

The chain joins TRBV28 to TRBJ2-1, with TRBD2 identical over 7 bases. The V segment lost 2 bases and the J segment 0 bases; nucleotides outside the gene matches: 4. This CDR3 spans 16 amino acids. Germline CDR1 is MDHEN and CDR2 is SYDVKM. The CDR3 spells CASSLMGGGSYNEQFF. The CDR3 nucleotides are TGTGCCAGCAGTTTAATGGGCGGGGGCTCCTACAATGAGCAGTTCTTC.

The chain joins TRBV7-9 to TRBJ2-3, with TRBD2 matching over 7 bases. The V and J ends lost 4 bases and 3 bases, in that order; junction bases with no gene match: 4. The germline CDR1 and CDR2 sequences are SEHNR and FQNEAQ (reference sequence). The CDR3 runs 14 residues. The CDR3 coding sequence is TGTGCCAGCAGCTCCTCTAGCGGAACAGATACGCAGTATTTT. Its protein product is CASSSSSGTDTQYF.

The V gene is TRBV4-1, the J gene TRBJ2-5; weak D call: TRBD1 (6 bases). Per germline, CDR1 MGHRA and CDR2 YSYEKL. V gave up 3 bases and J gave up 3 bases, with 14 bases separating them. The CDR3 spans 15 residues. The CDR3 DNA reads as TGCGCCAGCAGCCAGACGGGACATGAAGAAGAGACCCAGTACTTC. It is translated as CASSQTGHEEETQYF.

This clonotype was detected only a few times. The chain carries TRBV4-3 and TRBJ2-2; TRBD2 is a possible D gene (5 bases). Per the germline V gene, CDR1 is LGHNA and CDR2 is YSLEER. V dropped 4 bases and J dropped 8 bases, with 8 bases sitting between them. This CDR3 region has 12 residues. CDR3 nucleotide sequence: TGCGCCAGCAGCCCCTGGGAGGGGGAGCTGTTTTTT. Its translation is CASSPWEGELFF.

This clonotype occurred a few times. The gene calls are TRBV6-1 and TRBJ2-1; 10 bases map to TRBD1. Germline values: CDR1 MNHNS, CDR2 SASEGT. V gave up 6 bases and J gave up 9 bases; unmatched junction bases: 5. This CDR3 spans 13 amino acids. Here the CDR3 reads CASRRQGAGEQFF. DNA of the CDR3: TGTGCCAGCAGGAGACAGGGGGCGGGTGAGCAGTTCTTC.

The rearrangement joins TRBV6-1 to TRBJ2-5; possible D gene TRBD1, 5 bases. Trimming shortened V by 1 base and J by 7 bases, and 13 bases separated the two germline ends. Per the germline V gene, CDR1 is MNHNS and CDR2 is SASEGT. This CDR3 comprises 14 residues. The CDR3 nucleotides read TGTGCCAGCAGTGAAGATGGGCAGGGTCCGACCCAGTACTTC. This codes for CASSEDGQGPTQYF.

This clonotype was counted between two and nine times. V and J are TRBV11-1 and TRBJ2-1, with 7 bases matching TRBD1. With V trimmed by 1 base and J by 5 bases, 14 bases remained unmatched. Germline values: CDR1 SGHAT, CDR2 FQDESV (reference sequence). There are 18 residues in the CDR3. CDR3 sequence reads: CASSLDVNGQGENNEQFF. CDR3 nucleotides: TGTGCCAGCAGCTTAGACGTCAATGGGCAGGGGGAAAACAATGAGCAGTTCTTC.

This clonotype was counted a few times. V and J are TRBV7-8 and TRBJ2-2; tentatively, D is TRBD1 (6 bases). Germline CDR1 SGHVS, CDR2 FQNEAQ. The CDR3 loop spans 17 amino acids. V was pared by 4 bases and J by 3 bases, with 18 bases between. CDR3 region: CASSSARQGHYTGELFF. CDR3 coding DNA: TGTGCCAGCAGCTCCGCGCGGCAGGGGCATTACACCGGGGAGCTGTTTTTT.

This clonotype was observed a few times. J is TRBJ2-7 and V is TRBV29-1; D gene unclear. CDR3 length equals 13 residues. The V gene lost 4 bases and the J gene lost 0 bases, with 10 bases spanning the gap. Germline V gene lookup returns CDR1 SQVTM and CDR2 ANQGSEA. CDR3 region: CSVGAANSYEQYF. CDR3 DNA: TGCAGCGTTGGGGCAGCCAACTCCTACGAGCAGTACTTC.

This clonotype was recorded many times. V is TRBV28 and J is TRBJ2-7; D not resolved. The V gene lost 4 bases and the J gene lost 0 bases, with 10 bases spanning the gap. There are 14 residues in the CDR3. From germline, CDR1 is MDHEN and CDR2 SYDVKM. Here the CDR3 reads CASSSTTTSYEQYF. The CDR3 DNA sequence: TGTGCCAGCAGTTCTACAACGACCTCCTACGAGCAGTACTTC.

The CDR3, as DNA: TGTGCCAGCAGCCAACTGGACAGGGGGCAGGCACCCCTCCACTTT. This encodes CASSQLDRGQAPLHF. The V and J genes are TRBV14 and TRBJ1-6, with TRBD1 matching 11 bases. Germline V lookup: CDR1 SGHDN, CDR2 FVKESK. The J segment lost 11 bases and the V segment lost 2 bases, leaving 5 bases of the junction unmatched. The CDR3 is 15 residues long.

V and J are TRBV3-1 and TRBJ2-3, with TRBD1 matching 10 bases. V shed 4 bases, J shed 4 bases, and the junction held 8 bases outside the gene matches. The CDR3 sequence is 16 residues long. The germline V gene encodes CDR1 LGHDT and CDR2 YNNKEL (reference sequence). The CDR3 reads CASSPRQGQGADTQYF. The CDR3 nucleotides are TGTGCCAGCAGCCCGAGGCAAGGACAGGGGGCAGATACGCAGTATTTT.

This chain connects TRBV4-3 to TRBJ2-3; TRBD2 agrees at 11 bases. This CDR3 comprises 18 residues. The germline gives CDR1 LGHNA, CDR2 YSLEER. V gave up 1 base and J gave up 2 bases; unmatched junction bases: 8. CDR3 in amino acids: CASSQGNPTSGNTDTQYF. The CDR3, as DNA: TGCGCCAGCAGCCAAGGAAACCCGACTAGCGGGAACACAGATACGCAGTATTTT.

The chain is built from TRBV5-1 and TRBJ2-7, with a tentative D call TRBD2 (5 bases). The length of the CDR3 is 15 residues. V was shortened by 1 base and J by 4 bases, with 15 bases between the two germline ends. The germline V gene has CDR1 SGHRS and CDR2 YFSETQ. The CDR3 loop reads CASSLPQIAGYEQYF. The CDR3 DNA reads as TGCGCCAGCAGCTTGCCCCAGATCGCGGGTTACGAGCAGTACTTC. The whole variable domain, remainder taken from reference TRBV5-1 and TRBJ2-7, is KAGVTQTPRYLIKTRGQQVTLSCSPISGHRSVSWYQQTPGQGLQFLFEYFSETQRNKGNFPGRFSGRQFSNSRSEMNVSTLELGDSALYLCASSLPQIAGYEQYFGPGTRLTVT.

This chain joins TRBV12-3 or TRBV12-4 and TRBJ2-3, with D tentatively TRBD2 (6 bases). The CDR3 length is 16 residues. Trimming took off 2 bases at V and 4 bases at J, with 16 bases between the two ends. CDR3 DNA: TGTGCCAGCAGTTTAAAACGTAGCGGCATCGCAGATACGCAGTATTTT. This translates into CASSLKRSGIADTQYF.

The chain uses TRBV5-1 and TRBJ2-1; D gene uncertain. This CDR3 region has 12 residues. The germline V and J ends were trimmed by 2 bases and 8 bases, with 8 bases remaining between them. In germline, CDR1 is SGHRS, CDR2 YFSETQ. CDR3 sequence reads: CASSLNWHEQFF. CDR3 nucleotide sequence: TGCGCCAGCAGCTTAAACTGGCATGAGCAGTTCTTC.

This clonotype was detected only a few times. The rearrangement uses TRBV21-1 and TRBJ1-4; the table assigns TRBD1, which was not confirmed against the DNA. TRBV21-1 is a known pseudogene. The CDR3 runs 17 residues. The DNA of the CDR3 is TGTGCCAGCAGCAAAGAGGGACAGGGTGCAACTAATGAAAAACTGTTTTTT. Translating it yields CASSKEGQGATNEKLFF.

This clonotype was seen a few times. V usage is TRBV7-7 and J usage is TRBJ2-5; 9 bases are shared with TRBD1. The CDR3 runs 14 residues. The V and J ends lost 5 bases and 5 bases, in that order; junction bases with no gene match: 6. CDR1 is SSHAT, CDR2 FNYEAQ, per germline (reference sequence). CDR3 residues: CASSGTGGWETQYF. The CDR3 DNA reads as TGTGCCAGCAGCGGTACAGGGGGCTGGGAGACCCAGTACTTC.

This clonotype was counted between two and nine times. This rearrangement joins TRBV3-1 to TRBJ1-1; no clear D gene. The V end was cut by 0 bases, the J end by 5 bases, with 13 bases between. CDR3 length: 15 residues. Germline loops: CDR1 LGHDT, CDR2 YNNKEL (reference sequence). The CDR3 DNA is TGTGCCAGCAGCCAAGATAGGGTTGCAGGAACTGAAGCTTTCTTT. As protein: CASSQDRVAGTEAFF.

This clonotype was recorded a few times. J is TRBJ2-7 and V is TRBV19; 8 positions agree with TRBD1. J gave up 5 bases and V 3 bases, and 3 bases lay outside the gene matches. The CDR3 has 13 residues. CDR1 and CDR2 from the germline V gene are LNHDA and SQIVND (reference sequence). DNA for the CDR3: TGTGCCAGTAGTATCGGACAGGGACACGAGCAGTACTTC. This encodes CASSIGQGHEQYF.

The V and J genes are TRBV20-1 and TRBJ1-1; no clear D gene. Trimming removed 0 bases from V and 0 bases from J, with 17 bases in between. The CDR3 extends over 17 amino acids. Germline V lookup: CDR1 DFQATT, CDR2 SNEGSKA (reference sequence). The CDR3 is CSARDEMGEGVNTEAFF. CDR3 bases: TGCAGTGCTAGAGATGAAATGGGCGAGGGTGTGAACACTGAAGCTTTCTTT.

This clonotype has just a few counts. J is TRBJ2-7 and V is TRBV7-9; weak D call: TRBD2 (5 bases). V was clipped by 1 base and J by 9 bases, with 13 bases between them. Germline CDR1 SEHNR, CDR2 FQNEAQ (reference sequence). CDR3 length equals 13 residues. The chain's CDR3 is CASSLDDAGRQYF. The CDR3 bases are TGTGCCAGCAGCTTAGACGACGCGGGCCGGCAGTACTTC.

The table lists this clonotype with many counts. The gene calls are TRBV29-1 and TRBJ2-7; possible D gene TRBD2, 5 bases. This CDR3 is built from 13 residues. Trimming took 3 bases from V and 9 from J, leaving 18 bases between them. CDR1 and CDR2 from the germline V gene are SQVTM and ANQGSEA. For the CDR3, the DNA is TGCAGCGTTGATGGGCTAGCCGGAGGCGTGCAGTACTTC. It translates to CSVDGLAGGVQYF.

About this clonotype: At one boundary the junction diverges from the germline segment, which might be a read error. The chain uses TRBV7-3 and TRBJ2-3, with D perhaps matching TRBD1 (8 bases). The CDR3 is 15 amino acids. Germline V gene sequence: CDR1 SGHTA, CDR2 FQGTGA. CDR3 amino acids: CAGSHRQGRADTQYF. As DNA, the CDR3 is TGTGCCGGCAGCCACAGACAGGGGAGGGCAGATACGCAGTATTTT.

This clonotype was counted a few times. The chain employs TRBV11-2 and TRBJ1-2; D possibly corresponds to TRBD1 (6 bases). Germline lookup yields CDR1 SGHAT and CDR2 FQNNGV. The ends were cut back, 0 bases at V and 2 bases at J, with 16 bases in the middle. The length of the CDR3 is 17 residues. The CDR3: CASSLDGGINLNYGYTF. CDR3 coding DNA: TGTGCCAGCAGCTTAGATGGGGGCATCAACCTCAACTATGGCTACACCTTC.

The chain uses TRBV5-1 and TRBJ1-6, with D uncertain. Germline CDR1 reads SGHRS; CDR2 reads YFSETQ. The V end lost 0 bases, the J end lost 13 bases, and 17 bases lay between the germline ends. The CDR3 sequence is 15 residues long. In DNA form, the CDR3 reads TGCGCCAGCAGCTTGGCTGAACAGCCTGGGCTCCCCCTCCACTTT. This codes for CASSLAEQPGLPLHF. The entire variable domain, with the rest obtained from reference TRBV5-1 and TRBJ1-6, is as follows: KAGVTQTPRYLIKTRGQQVTLSCSPISGHRSVSWYQQTPGQGLQFLFEYFSETQRNKGNFPGRFSGRQFSNSRSEMNVSTLELGDSALYLCASSLAEQPGLPLHFGNGTRLTVT.

V gene TRBV7-2 combines with J gene TRBJ2-7; D unclear. Trimming took 0 bases from V and 5 from J, leaving 8 bases between them. This CDR3 spans 13 amino acids. The germline V gene encodes CDR1 SGHTA and CDR2 FQGNSA. CDR3 nucleotides: TGTGCCAGCAGCTTAGCCGTGGGCCACGAGCAGTACTTC. Translating it yields CASSLAVGHEQYF.

The rearrangement uses TRBV7-2 and TRBJ1-5; D is perhaps TRBD1 (6 bases). CDR1 is SGHTA and CDR2 is FQGNSA in the germline V gene. The CDR3 has 17 residues. V was clipped by 2 bases and J by 0 bases, with 14 bases between them. Here the CDR3 reads CASSLFGGSYSNQPQHF. In DNA, the CDR3 is TGTGCCAGCAGCTTATTCGGGGGCTCCTATAGCAATCAGCCCCAGCATTTT. The variable domain in full, completed from reference TRBV7-2 and TRBJ1-5, reads GAGVSQSPSNKVTEKGKDVELRCDPISGHTALYWYRQSLGQGLEFLIYFQGNSAPDKSGLPSDRFSAERTGGSVSTLTIQRTQQEDSAVYLCASSLFGGSYSNQPQHFGDGTRLSIL.